A selection of T cell receptor beta chains follows, all from one sample in a study of identical twins. TCRdb ran MiXCR on the 5' RACE reads and lists one entry per CDR3 protein. The data hold about 490,000 distinct CDR3 sequences, with 12% to 15% observed a single time. These records were also assigned to another study, of yellow fever vaccine responses in identical twins.

Sequencing was carried out using CD4+ T cells sorted from blood. The receptors come from a woman aged 18-29 years in good health. The conserved cysteine and the conserved F or W are not part of the CDR3 here. A D gene is named only where the DNA matches it firmly. Clone size is given for some rows only: seen once, a few or many times, or a class if the clone is expanded.

CDR3 protein: ASSQAGGPYEQY
clone size: many
V gene: TRBV14
J gene: TRBJ2-7
D gene: TRBD2

CDR3 protein: ASSPAGRTDTQY
clone size: many
V gene: TRBV18
J gene: TRBJ2-3
D gene: NA

CDR3 protein: SARDFAGSYEQY
clone size: NA
V gene: TRBV20-1
J gene: TRBJ2-7
D gene: NA

CDR3 protein: ASSPKERASEAF
clone size: NA
V gene: TRBV7-8
J gene: TRBJ1-1
D gene: NA

CDR3 protein: ASSQDPGRLAANEQF
clone size: few
V gene: TRBV3-1
J gene: TRBJ2-1
D gene: NA

CDR3 protein: ASSWDRALADTQY
clone size: NA
V gene: TRBV12-3/TRBV12-4
J gene: TRBJ2-3
D gene: TRBD1

CDR3 protein: ASSSYVAGGTDTQY
clone size: NA
V gene: TRBV21-1
J gene: TRBJ2-3
D gene: NA

CDR3 protein: ASSELRLVFGEQY
clone size: once
V gene: TRBV2
J gene: TRBJ2-7
D gene: NA

CDR3 protein: ASSPGPWMETQY
clone size: NA
V gene: TRBV7-8
J gene: TRBJ2-5
D gene: NA

CDR3 protein: SARVGGRAAETQY
clone size: NA
V gene: TRBV20-1
J gene: TRBJ2-5
D gene: TRBD2

CDR3 protein: ASSAGAVGEQF
clone size: few
V gene: TRBV5-6
J gene: TRBJ2-1
D gene: NA

CDR3 protein: ASTRGWENEQY
clone size: NA
V gene: TRBV12-3/TRBV12-4
J gene: TRBJ2-7
D gene: NA

CDR3 protein: ATSDRQGTVADTQY
clone size: few
V gene: TRBV24-1
J gene: TRBJ2-3
D gene: NA

CDR3 protein: ASSLAGFVSEQF
clone size: few
V gene: TRBV11-2
J gene: TRBJ2-1
D gene: NA

CDR3 protein: ASSPDQGGETQY
clone size: NA
V gene: TRBV18
J gene: TRBJ2-5
D gene: NA

CDR3 protein: ASSHGRAGTDTQY
clone size: few
V gene: TRBV5-1
J gene: TRBJ2-3
D gene: TRBD2

CDR3 protein: ATSRDPRNTEAF
clone size: few
V gene: TRBV15
J gene: TRBJ1-1
D gene: NA

CDR3 protein: ASSPPTNEQF
clone size: many
V gene: TRBV5-1
J gene: TRBJ2-1
D gene: NA

CDR3 protein: ASKDGLLETQY
clone size: few
V gene: TRBV10-3
J gene: TRBJ2-5
D gene: NA

CDR3 protein: ASSRRGLDTEAF
clone size: NA
V gene: TRBV7-2
J gene: TRBJ1-1
D gene: NA

CDR3 protein: ASSPTREVEAF
clone size: few
V gene: TRBV18
J gene: TRBJ1-1
D gene: NA

CDR3 protein: SVEDTFRGQGRDTGELF
clone size: NA
V gene: TRBV29-1
J gene: TRBJ2-2
D gene: TRBD1

CDR3 protein: ASSFGDTNSYNEQF
clone size: few
V gene: TRBV12-3/TRBV12-4
J gene: TRBJ2-1
D gene: NA

CDR3 protein: ASSQLAGAYNEQF
clone size: many
V gene: TRBV2
J gene: TRBJ2-1
D gene: TRBD2

CDR3 protein: ASSIGQALETQY
clone size: NA
V gene: TRBV7-7
J gene: TRBJ2-5
D gene: TRBD1

CDR3 protein: ASSLIVPGTGELF
clone size: NA
V gene: TRBV11-2
J gene: TRBJ2-2
D gene: NA

CDR3 protein: ATSTGGAYEQY
clone size: many
V gene: TRBV24-1
J gene: TRBJ2-7
D gene: TRBD2